The 14 T cell receptor beta chains below were found in one sample sequenced in a study of Graves' ophthalmopathy and Graves' hyperthyroidism. RNA served as the template for amplifying TCR beta CDR3 regions. The workflow started with a first-round RT-PCR run with HTBI primers and then moved on to a second-round multiplex PCR. In TCRdb, the multiplex PCR reads were re-called with MiXCR into one record per CDR3 protein. The repertoire holds 600,000 to 950,000 distinct CDR3 sequences, with roughly 40% as singletons. Sequencing input: peripheral blood. Source of these receptors: an adult man with Graves' ophthalmopathy.

The gene calls are TRBV11-2 and TRBJ1-2; 7 positions agree with TRBD1. Looked up from germline, CDR1 is SGHAT and CDR2 is FQNNGV. CDR3 length: 15 amino acids. The V and J ends lost 5 bases and 2 bases, in that order; junction bases with no gene match: 8. CDR3 coding DNA: TGTGCCAGCAGCCCCTCGACAGGGCGGAACTATGGCTACACCTTC. Translating it yields CASSPSTGRNYGYTF. Full variable domain (rest looked up from reference TRBV11-2 and TRBJ1-2): EAGVAQSPRYKIIEKRQSVAFWCNPISGHATLYWYQQILGQGPKLLIQFQNNGVVDDSQLPKDRFSAERLKGVDSTLKIQPAKLEDSAVYLCASSPSTGRNYGYTFGSGTRLTVV.

Only a few counts were recorded for this clonotype. The rearrangement joins TRBV12-3 or TRBV12-4 to TRBJ1-1, with D possibly matching TRBD1 (6 bases). This CDR3 contains 13 residues. Trimming pared 6 bases from V and 4 bases from J, leaving 12 bases between. The CDR3 sequence is CASRLTGFTEAFF. CDR3 DNA: TGTGCCAGCAGGCTAACAGGGTTCACTGAAGCTTTCTTT.

J is TRBJ1-2 and V is TRBV12-5; 7 bases agree with TRBD1. The CDR3 totals 16 residues. The V gene end was trimmed by 1 base and the J gene end by 1 base; junction bases not matched to a gene: 6. Germline-derived CDR1 and CDR2 are LGHNT and FRNRAP. CDR3 DNA sequence: TGTGCTAGTGGTTTGGCCTCAGGGGGACTTAACTATGGCTACACCTTC. This translates into CASGLASGGLNYGYTF.

The genes are TRBV9 and TRBJ2-7; possible D gene TRBD2, 6 bases. This CDR3 spans 19 amino acids. Per the germline V gene, CDR1 is SGDLS and CDR2 is YYNGEE. V lost 3 bases and J 7 bases, leaving 32 bases between the germline ends. CDR3 in amino acids: CASSAMKGAVGGVTGEQYF. The CDR3 DNA follows: TGTGCCAGCAGCGCAATGAAGGGAGCTGTCGGGGGTGTGACGGGTGAGCAGTACTTC.

This clonotype was seen at least ten times. This rearrangement joins TRBV20-1 to TRBJ2-7; a weak D match, TRBD1 (5 bases). V was clipped by 5 bases and J by 9 bases, with 14 bases between them. CDR3 length: 11 residues. Germline lookup yields CDR1 DFQATT and CDR2 SNEGSKA (reference sequence). DNA for the CDR3: TGCAGTGCTGGCGCTGGGGCAGTGCAGTACTTC. Translating it yields CSAGAGAVQYF.

In its sample, this clonotype was seen a few times. CDR3 amino acids: CASSLLGGADTEAFF. CDR3 sequence (DNA): TGTGCCAGCAGCTTACTAGGGGGGGCGGACACTGAAGCTTTCTTT. The chain uses TRBV7-9 and TRBJ1-1, with TRBD1 as a possible D gene (6 bases). The length of the CDR3 is 15 residues. V was shortened by 2 bases and J by 3 bases, with 13 bases between the two germline ends. CDR1 is SEHNR, CDR2 FQNEAQ, per germline (reference sequence).

At least ten counts were recorded for this clonotype. One junction end disagrees with the germline gene, perhaps due to a read error. The chain carries TRBV10-2 and TRBJ1-5, with D hard to call. This CDR3 is built from 13 residues. Germline CDR1 reads WSHSY; CDR2 reads SAAADI. CDR3 sequence (DNA): TGTGCCAGCAGCGCACAGAACAATCAGCCCCAGCATTTT. Amino acids: CASSAQNNQPQHF.

On this clonotype itself: A much larger clone sits a single nucleotide away, making a read error possible. This sequence joins TRBV7-2 and TRBJ2-5, with TRBD1 matching 8 bases. Germline CDR1 is SGHTA and CDR2 is FQGNSA. The CDR3 is 14 residues long. Here the CDR3 reads CAGSPRQGWETQYF. In DNA, the CDR3 is TGTGCCGGCAGCCCCAGACAGGGGTGGGAGACCCAGTACTTC.

As DNA, the CDR3 is TGTGCCACCAGTGAAACAGGGGGAATGGCAGATACGCAGTATTTT. Encoded protein: CATSETGGMADTQYF. The chain combines TRBV24-1 with TRBJ2-3, with 8 bases matching TRBD1. CDR1 and CDR2 from the germline V gene are KGHDR and SFDVKD. The CDR3 consists of 15 residues. Trimming took 4 bases from V and 4 from J; bases not matched to a gene: 6.

This clonotype was observed a handful of times. V is TRBV7-2 and J is TRBJ2-7; 7 positions match TRBD2. Germline V CDR1 and CDR2: SGHTA, FQGNSA. V lost 6 bases to trimming and J lost 0 bases; unmatched junction nucleotides: 8. The CDR3 is 15 amino acids. CDR3 amino acids: CASSPGLAVSYEQYF. The CDR3 DNA is TGTGCCAGCAGTCCTGGGCTAGCGGTCTCCTACGAGCAGTACTTC.

The CDR3 region has the DNA TGTGCCAGCAGCTTAGTCGGGTCCTCTAATGAAAAACTGTTTTTT. Encoded protein: CASSLVGSSNEKLFF. V and J are TRBV7-2 and TRBJ1-4; D call uncertain. V lost 1 base and J lost 3, with 9 bases in between. Germline V gene sequence: CDR1 SGHTA, CDR2 FQGNSA. The CDR3 consists of 15 residues.

This clonotype came up many times. This chain connects TRBV19 to TRBJ1-5; D unresolved. This CDR3 is built from 12 residues. Trimming pared 5 bases from V and 7 bases from J, leaving 9 bases between. Germline loops: CDR1 LNHDA, CDR2 SQIVND (reference sequence). The CDR3 loop is CASSLPPQPQHF. Written as DNA, the CDR3 is TGTGCCAGTAGTCTCCCTCCACAGCCCCAGCATTTT.

V usage is TRBV7-9 and J usage is TRBJ2-7, with D unclear. Germline V gives CDR1 SEHNR, CDR2 FQNEAQ (reference sequence). CDR3 length equals 14 residues. Trimming pared 6 bases from V and 3 bases from J, leaving 15 bases between. This CDR3 reads CASRLGSANYEQYF. The CDR3 coding sequence is TGTGCCAGCAGATTGGGGTCAGCTAACTACGAGCAGTACTTC.

This chain uses TRBV24-1 with TRBJ2-3; D not certain. Germline loops: CDR1 KGHDR, CDR2 SFDVKD. V was cut by 3 bases and J by 2 bases, with 5 bases left in between. CDR3 length: 13 residues. CDR3 sequence reads: CATSDHYTDTQYF. CDR3 DNA sequence: TGTGCCACCAGTGATCACTACACAGATACGCAGTATTTT.